The sequence of this TCR beta chain was determined in a study of blood T cell repertoires in COVID-19 (dated by TCRdb to the early 2020s). Turning to the overall study: Samples covering the acute and convalescent phases of COVID-19 were provided by collaborators in the United States, Italy and Spain. The samples were drawn from the first 160 participants of the ongoing ImmuneRACE study and from about 1,200 subjects provided by 6 global collaborators. Where available, HLA class I and class II types were obtained from metadata supplied by the sample provider rather than from assay-based typing. A freely available public database, intended as a resource for researchers studying the immune response to SARS-CoV-2, is where the repertoires were released. A de-identified subject ID, COVID-19 status, age in years and sex were almost always included in the sample metadata. Deeply sampled blood TCRbeta repertoires from subjects exposed to, actively infected with, or recovered from COVID-19 were included in the dataset. The material from the prospective study consisted of cDNA or gDNA derived from T cells, B-cell-depleted T cells, or PBMCs. General findings and caveats noted by the study authors: Clinical and demographic metadata were provided uncurated, with the amount varying by source and participant.

Each collaborating institution followed its own protocols to collect whole blood in K2EDTA tubes. For TCRbeta analysis, collaborators shipped samples as frozen whole blood, isolated PBMCs, or DNA extracted from either of those sample types. In regard to this clone: Its binding antigen is unknown. No quality values exist for individual bases; no much larger clone is one base distant.

The germline V gene yields SGHVS for CDR1 and FQNEAQ for CDR2. The CDR3 spans 16 residues, from the cysteine through the phenylalanine. Here the CDR3 DNA is all that survives: 48 bases in frame from base 1. V loses 0 bases at its end and J loses 7 bases; junction bases beyond the gene matches: 9. TCRbeta CDR3 regions were amplified from genomic DNA using the immunoSEQ Assay, a bias-controlled multiplex PCR. From the authors' description of their analysis: The number of nucleated cells in each sample was estimated by amplification of reference gene primers within the assay. To quantify the absolute abundance of each unique TCRbeta CDR3 rearrangement, sequence reads were collapsed and filtered. For each sample, productive Simpson clonality was calculated as the square root of Simpson's diversity index over productive rearrangements. The clones in this table, taken by TCRdb from immuneACCESS, are in-frame only. Not every clone is retained; where verified, under half of the shortfall comes from an unresolved V gene, and the cause of the rest is unknown. That table is the source of V, J and clone size, and D and trimming were worked out from the DNA. This sample holds under 45,000 clones; more than 65% were observed only once. The ten biggest clones cover over 25% of the sample.

The sequenced material came from peripheral blood. The chain is encoded by TRBV7-8 joined to TRBJ1-2, and 9 junction bases match TRBD1. The sequence was obtained from a man older than 75 with acute or convalescent COVID-19. The CDR3 corresponds to CASSLALGTGPVGYTF. The base sequence is TGTGCCAGCAGCTTAGCGCTCGGGACAGGGCCGGTTGGCTACACCTTC.